The rows below give T cell receptor beta chains drawn from one sample of a study of OX40 agonist ivuxolimab in advanced cancers. Assay used: immunoSEQ multiplex PCR; TCRdb lists only in-frame clones, some missing. The sample includes some 80,000 clones, more than 90% of them seen just once. The source material was CD4+ or CD8+ T cells sorted from blood, sampled in a trial of the OX40 agonist ivuxolimab. These receptors were obtained from an adult with an advanced solid tumor such as melanoma, head and neck, liver or kidney cancer. CDR3s include the opening cysteine and the closing phenylalanine or tryptophan. The order of the fields is clone size, J gene, V gene, CDR3 protein. Expanded clones get a size class; other rows say once, few or many, or leave the size out.

size: NA; J: TRBJ2-5; V: TRBV20-1; CDR3: CSASGQETQYF
size: NA; J: TRBJ1-4; V: TRBV14; CDR3: CASSQSAAGKLFF
size: NA; J: TRBJ2-7; V: TRBV6-5; CDR3: CASSYTGTHYEQYF
size: NA; J: TRBJ1-3; V: TRBV5-8; CDR3: CASSINRGRSGNTIYF
size: NA; J: TRBJ2-7; V: TRBV7-9; CDR3: CASSFTSGTYEQYF
size: NA; J: TRBJ2-1; V: TRBV11-2; CDR3: CASSWTSGSYEQFF
size: NA; J: TRBJ1-6; V: TRBV5-6; CDR3: CASSLGSGSYNSPLHF
size: once; J: TRBJ2-2; V: TRBV7-2; CDR3: CASSLASRVTGELFF
size: NA; J: TRBJ2-5; V: TRBV7-2; CDR3: CASSQGLAGRETQYF
size: NA; J: TRBJ1-5; V: TRBV19; CDR3: CASDKTGLFQPQHF
size: NA; J: TRBJ2-7; V: TRBV6-5; CDR3: CASSYYRGSYEQYF
size: few; J: TRBJ1-2; V: TRBV28; CDR3: CASSLRQGRGYTF
size: NA; J: TRBJ2-7; V: TRBV28; CDR3: CASIGRDSIYEQYF
size: NA; J: TRBJ1-1; V: TRBV7-8; CDR3: CASSLVANTEAFF
size: NA; J: TRBJ1-2; V: TRBV28; CDR3: CASSFGGYGYTF
size: NA; J: TRBJ1-2; V: TRBV4-3; CDR3: CASSQELGVDGYTF
size: NA; J: TRBJ2-5; V: TRBV14; CDR3: CASSFSGARETQYF
size: once; J: TRBJ2-7; V: TRBV2; CDR3: CASRGLAQYEQYF
size: NA; J: TRBJ2-5; V: TRBV6-5; CDR3: CASRQRPQETQYF
size: NA; J: TRBJ2-2; V: TRBV28; CDR3: CASSQGYFNTGELFF
size: NA; J: TRBJ2-1; V: TRBV5-1; CDR3: CASRGWAPRSSYNEQFF
size: NA; J: TRBJ2-1; V: TRBV7-7; CDR3: CASSAARGNEQFF
size: NA; J: TRBJ2-7; V: TRBV29-1; CDR3: CSVGSSDYEQYF
size: NA; J: TRBJ2-3; V: TRBV11-2; CDR3: CASGNRGGTDTQYF
size: once; J: TRBJ2-6; V: TRBV19; CDR3: CATRFGGANVLTF
size: NA; J: TRBJ2-6; V: TRBV5-1; CDR3: CASSLAGSGANVLTF
size: NA; J: TRBJ2-5; V: TRBV5-4; CDR3: CASSLATQETQYF
size: NA; J: TRBJ1-6; V: TRBV27; CDR3: CASMRTAYNSPLHF
size: NA; J: TRBJ1-3; V: TRBV11-3; CDR3: CASSSRTGGADTIYF
size: NA; J: TRBJ2-3; V: TRBV7-9; CDR3: CASSLAGVHTDTQYF
size: NA; J: TRBJ2-7; V: TRBV6-1; CDR3: CALRKGFNEQYF
size: NA; J: TRBJ2-2; V: TRBV7-2; CDR3: CASSPLAGGLGELFF